This T cell receptor (beta chain) was sequenced during a study of naive and memory T cell subsets. Notes on this clonotype: The antigen is not known.

Cells stained for CD3, CD4, CD8, CD45RA and CD27 were sorted into four subsets. The germline V gene has CDR1 SGHTA and CDR2 FQGNSA. The CDR3 consists of 16 residues. V lost 4 bases and J lost 6, with 21 bases in between. The study's findings and limits: Naive and memory repertoire findings lacked a ground truth for validation. Naive repertoires, especially CD8, held a few larger clonotypes, possibly memory cells re-expressing CD45RA. Each distinct alpha or beta sequence counts as one clonotype.

Two oligonucleotides, mixed equimolar, formed the beta constant-region primer covering TRBC1 and TRBC2. Ligated cDNA was amplified by four rounds of PCR with nested alpha and beta constant-region primers and SP2. TCRdb re-called the UMI-ligation and nested PCR reads with MiXCR, one entry per CDR3 protein. The top ten hold approximately 2.6% of the sample, which has some 110,000 distinct CDR3 sequences, 14% seen once. This receptor was identified in a human donor in good health. The chain combines TRBV7-2 with TRBJ1-1; no reliable D call. Specimen: naive CD8+ T cells from blood. This CDR3 reads CASSSYSLGPTSEAFF. Written as DNA, the CDR3 is TGTGCCAGCAGCTCTTATTCCCTCGGACCAACGTCTGAAGCTTTCTTT.